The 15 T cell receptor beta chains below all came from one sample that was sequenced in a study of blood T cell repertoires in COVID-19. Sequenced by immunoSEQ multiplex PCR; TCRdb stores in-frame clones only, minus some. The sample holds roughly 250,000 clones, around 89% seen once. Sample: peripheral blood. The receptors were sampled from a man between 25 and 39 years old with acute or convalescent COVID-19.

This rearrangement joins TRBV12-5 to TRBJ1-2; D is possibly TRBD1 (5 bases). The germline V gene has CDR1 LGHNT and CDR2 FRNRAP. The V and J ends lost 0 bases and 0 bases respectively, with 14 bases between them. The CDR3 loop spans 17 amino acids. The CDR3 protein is CASGLVRGESANYGYTF. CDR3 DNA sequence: TGTGCTAGTGGTTTGGTACGGGGGGAAAGCGCTAACTATGGCTACACCTTC.

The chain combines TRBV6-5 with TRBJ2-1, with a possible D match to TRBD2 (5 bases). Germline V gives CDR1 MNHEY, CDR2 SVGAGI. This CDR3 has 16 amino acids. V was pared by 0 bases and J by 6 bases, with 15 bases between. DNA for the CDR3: TGTGCCAGCAGTTACTCGATAATGGAGGTTCGCAATGAGCAGTTCTTC. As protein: CASSYSIMEVRNEQFF.

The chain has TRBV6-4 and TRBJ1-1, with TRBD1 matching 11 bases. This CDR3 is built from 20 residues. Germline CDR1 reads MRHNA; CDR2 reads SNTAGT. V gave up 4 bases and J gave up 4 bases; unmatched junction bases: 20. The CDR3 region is CASSGGQGALEIDGGTEAFF. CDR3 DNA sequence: TGTGCCAGCAGTGGAGGACAGGGGGCTCTGGAGATAGATGGCGGCACTGAAGCTTTCTTT.

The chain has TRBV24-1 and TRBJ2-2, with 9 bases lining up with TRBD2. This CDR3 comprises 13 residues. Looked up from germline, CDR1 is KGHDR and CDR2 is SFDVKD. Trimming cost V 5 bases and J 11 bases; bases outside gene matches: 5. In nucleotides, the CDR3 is TGTGCCACCAGTGGGGTCCTAGCGGGAGAGCTGTTTTTT. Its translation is CATSGVLAGELFF.

CDR3 in amino acids: CASSQDRGRQSPLHF. DNA of the CDR3: TGTGCCAGCAGCCAGGACAGGGGGCGTCAGTCACCCCTCCACTTT. The chain links TRBV5-5 to TRBJ1-6; 11 positions match TRBD1. The junction had 7 bases not matched to a gene; V was cut back by 4 bases and J by 10 bases. From germline, CDR1 is SGHKS and CDR2 YYEKEE (reference sequence). This CDR3 region has 15 residues.

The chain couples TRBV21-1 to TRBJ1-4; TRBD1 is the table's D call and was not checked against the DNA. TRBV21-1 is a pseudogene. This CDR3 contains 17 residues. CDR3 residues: CASSKEETGSGNEKLFF. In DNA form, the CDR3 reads TGTGCCAGCAGCAAAGAAGAGACAGGGTCTGGTAATGAAAAACTGTTTTTT.

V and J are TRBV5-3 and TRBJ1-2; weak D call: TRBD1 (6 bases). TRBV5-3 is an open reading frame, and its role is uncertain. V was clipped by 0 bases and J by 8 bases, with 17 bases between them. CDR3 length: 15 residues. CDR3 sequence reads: CARSLAVAGDKGYTF. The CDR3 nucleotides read TGTGCCAGAAGCTTGGCTGTTGCAGGGGATAAGGGCTACACCTTC.

DNA for the CDR3: TGTGCCAGCAGTCACAGTGGGGGGGCGGGTGAAAAACTGTTTTTT. Translation: CASSHSGGAGEKLFF. The chain uses TRBV28 and TRBJ1-4, with D perhaps TRBD1 (6 bases). Between the trimmed V and J ends, which lost 5 bases and 7 bases, there was a span of 17 bases. This CDR3 is 15 amino acids long. Looked up from germline, CDR1 is MDHEN and CDR2 is SYDVKM.

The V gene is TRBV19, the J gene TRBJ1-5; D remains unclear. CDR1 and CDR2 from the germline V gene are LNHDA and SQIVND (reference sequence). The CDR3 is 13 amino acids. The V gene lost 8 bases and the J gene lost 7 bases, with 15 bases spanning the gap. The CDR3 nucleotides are TGTGCCAGTGCCGAGGGTATGGGACAGCCCCAGCATTTT. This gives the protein CASAEGMGQPQHF. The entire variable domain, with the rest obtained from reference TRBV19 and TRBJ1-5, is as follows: DGGITQSPKYLFRKEGQNVTLSCEQNLNHDAMYWYRQDPGQGLRLIYYSQIVNDFQKGDIAEGYSVSREKKESFPLTVTSAQKNPTAFYLCASAEGMGQPQHFGDGTRLSIL.

Here the CDR3 reads CASSSPLDTIYF. The CDR3 bases are TGTGCCAGCAGCTCCCCACTAGACACCATATATTTT. The chain has TRBV11-2 and TRBJ1-3; no reliable D call. Germline V gene data show CDR1 as SGHAT and CDR2 as FQNNGV. The CDR3 covers 12 residues. The V and J ends lost 4 bases and 8 bases respectively, with 9 bases between them.

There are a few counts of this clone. The CDR3 bases are TGTGCCAGCAGTGAAAGGCAGGTACCCGAAAAACTGTTTTTT. It specifies CASSERQVPEKLFF. The chain couples TRBV6-1 to TRBJ1-4; D is ambiguous. Germline CDR1 and CDR2: MNHNS and SASEGT. The V and J ends lost 2 bases and 8 bases respectively, with 12 bases between them. The CDR3 extends over 14 amino acids.

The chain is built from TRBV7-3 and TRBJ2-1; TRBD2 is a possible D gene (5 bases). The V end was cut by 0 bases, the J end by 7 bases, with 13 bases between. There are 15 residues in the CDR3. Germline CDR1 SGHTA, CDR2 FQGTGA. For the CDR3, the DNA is TGTGCCAGCAGCTTAACCCCGACTACTAGTAATGAGCAGTTCTTC. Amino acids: CASSLTPTTSNEQFF.

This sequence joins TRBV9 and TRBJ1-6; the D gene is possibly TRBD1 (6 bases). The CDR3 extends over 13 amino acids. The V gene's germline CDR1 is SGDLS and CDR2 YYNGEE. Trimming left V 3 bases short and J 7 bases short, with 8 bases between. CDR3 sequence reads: CASSEDRNSPLHF. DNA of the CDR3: TGTGCCAGCAGCGAGGACAGAAATTCACCCCTCCACTTT.

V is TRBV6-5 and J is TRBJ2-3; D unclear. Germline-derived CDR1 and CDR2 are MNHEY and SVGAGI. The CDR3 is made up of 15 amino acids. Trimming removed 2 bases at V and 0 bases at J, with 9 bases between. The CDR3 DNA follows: TGTGCCAGCAGTTACGTCCAGGCTAGCACAGATACGCAGTATTTT. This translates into CASSYVQASTDTQYF.

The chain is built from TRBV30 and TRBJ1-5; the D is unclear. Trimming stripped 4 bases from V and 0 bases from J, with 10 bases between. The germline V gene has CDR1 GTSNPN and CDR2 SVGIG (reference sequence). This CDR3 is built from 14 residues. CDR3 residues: CAWTPGFSNQPQHF. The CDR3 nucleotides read TGTGCCTGGACCCCGGGGTTTAGCAATCAGCCCCAGCATTTT.